Listed here are 18 T cell receptor beta chains from one sample, sequenced in a study of control samples from healthy donors and cancer patients. TCRdb keeps only in-frame clones here, not all; method: immunoSEQ multiplex PCR. The sample has around 100,000 clones; 80% to 90% are singletons. Sequenced sample: PBMCs. The source is a man in his fifties or sixties with lung cancer.

The rearrangement joins TRBV7-9 to TRBJ2-3, with 14 bases matching TRBD2. The ends lost 5 bases at V and 1 base at J; junction bases unmatched: 5. The CDR3 extends over 17 amino acids. Germline CDR1 reads SEHNR; CDR2 reads FQNEAQ (reference sequence). CDR3 nucleotide sequence: TGTGCCAGCAGCCCGGGACTAGCGGGGGTCGGCACAGATACGCAGTATTTT. Its translation: CASSPGLAGVGTDTQYF.

The chain employs TRBV6-5 and TRBJ2-7; no firm D call. The V end lost 0 bases, the J end lost 3 bases, and 15 bases lay between the germline ends. The CDR3 runs to 16 residues. Germline loops: CDR1 MNHEY, CDR2 SVGAGI. In nucleotides, the CDR3 is TGTGCCAGCAGTTACTCGAATCGTCCAGAAAACTACGAGCAGTACTTC. Protein sequence: CASSYSNRPENYEQYF.

The V gene is TRBV6-5, the J gene TRBJ1-1, with D maybe TRBD1 (5 bases). This CDR3 is built from 14 residues. CDR1 is MNHEY and CDR2 is SVGAGI in the germline V gene. The V end lost 2 bases, the J end lost 3 bases, and 10 bases lay between the germline ends. CDR3 loop: CASSYQGSDTEAFF. CDR3 bases: TGTGCCAGCAGTTACCAGGGATCGGACACTGAAGCTTTCTTT.

The chain employs TRBV5-4 and TRBJ1-1; no definite D call. Germline V gives CDR1 SGHNT, CDR2 YYREEE (reference sequence). The ends were cut back, 1 base at V and 1 base at J, with 2 bases in the middle. The CDR3 runs to 12 residues. CDR3 DNA: TGTGCCAGCAGCTTGCGGAACACTGAAGCTTTCTTT. Protein product: CASSLRNTEAFF.

This rearrangement joins TRBV9 to TRBJ1-6; D gene uncertain. Trimming took 0 bases from V and 5 from J, leaving 12 bases between them. The CDR3 totals 16 residues. CDR1 is SGDLS, CDR2 YYNGEE, per germline. The CDR3 loop reads CASSVEEVRNNSPLHF. The DNA for the CDR3 is TGTGCCAGCAGCGTAGAGGAGGTCCGGAATAATTCACCCCTCCACTTT. The entire variable domain, with the rest obtained from reference TRBV9 and TRBJ1-6, is as follows: DSGVTQTPKHLITATGQRVTLRCSPRSGDLSVYWYQQSLDQGLQFLIQYYNGEERAKGNILERFSAQQFPDLHSELNLSSLELGDSALYFCASSVEEVRNNSPLHFGNGTRLTVT.

The chain joins TRBV2 to TRBJ1-3; D gene unclear. The ends were cut back, 1 base at V and 4 bases at J, with 5 bases in the middle. Germline V gene sequence: CDR1 SNHLY, CDR2 FYNNEI. The CDR3 is made up of 13 amino acids. The CDR3 region has the DNA TGTGCCAGCAGTGAAGGAAGGGGAAACACCATATATTTT. Residues: CASSEGRGNTIYF.

The J gene is TRBJ1-1, the V gene TRBV12-3 or TRBV12-4; D may be TRBD1 (5 bases). The CDR3 spans 13 residues. Trimming removed 2 bases at V and 5 bases at J, with 9 bases between. The CDR3 sequence is CASSLRGRTEAFF. The CDR3 coding sequence is TGTGCCAGCAGTTTAAGGGGTAGAACTGAAGCTTTCTTT.

The chain combines TRBV2 with TRBJ2-5, with D perhaps matching TRBD1 or TRBD2 (5 bases each). CDR3 size: 15 residues. Germline V gives CDR1 SNHLY, CDR2 FYNNEI. Trimming pared 5 bases from V and 2 bases from J, leaving 15 bases between. This CDR3 reads CASSWGSLPQETQYF. The CDR3 bases are TGTGCCAGCAGTTGGGGGAGCCTACCTCAAGAGACCCAGTACTTC.

The chain employs TRBV6-5 and TRBJ1-5; 7 bases fit TRBD1. The CDR3 has 15 residues. The V gene end was trimmed by 6 bases and the J gene end by 4 bases; junction bases not matched to a gene: 9. The V gene's germline CDR1 is MNHEY and CDR2 SVGAGI. CDR3 nucleotides: TGTGCCAGCAGCCTATCGGACAGGCCTAATCAGCCCCAGCATTTT. Protein product: CASSLSDRPNQPQHF.

The CDR3 DNA sequence: TGTGCTAGTGGTCCAACCCCCAGGGGGTACACTGGAAACACCATATATTTT. This translates into CASGPTPRGYTGNTIYF. The rearrangement joins TRBV12-5 to TRBJ1-3; 7 nucleotides match TRBD1. Germline trimming cut 5 bases from V and 2 bases from J; bases unmatched to any gene: 12. CDR1 is LGHNT and CDR2 is FRNRAP in the germline V gene. There are 17 residues in the CDR3.

The chain carries TRBV27 and TRBJ2-7; D is unresolved. Deletions cut 2 bases from V and 0 bases from J, with 11 bases between. Per the germline V gene, CDR1 is MNHEY and CDR2 is SMNVEV (reference sequence). The CDR3 has 15 residues. The CDR3 region has the DNA TGTGCCAGCAGTTTAGTTTACGGTCACTCCTACGAGCAGTACTTC. This gives the protein CASSLVYGHSYEQYF.

This chain connects TRBV27 to TRBJ2-7; 12 bases map to TRBD2. Looked up from germline, CDR1 is MNHEY and CDR2 is SMNVEV (reference sequence). This CDR3 region has 14 residues. DNA for the CDR3: TGTGCCAGCAGTGGTCGGACTAGCGGGGACTCACACTCCGTC. This codes for CASSGRTSGDSHSV.

The V gene is TRBV7-9, the J gene TRBJ1-2; possible D gene TRBD1, 5 bases. Trimming took 1 base from V and 5 from J, leaving 14 bases between them. Germline values: CDR1 SEHNR, CDR2 FQNEAQ (reference sequence). This CDR3 is 15 amino acids long. The CDR3 nucleotides read TGTGCCAGCAGCTTAGGAGTGGGGGATATTTATGGCTACACCTTC. Protein: CASSLGVGDIYGYTF.

The chain recombines TRBV3-1 (or the pseudogene TRBV3-2) with TRBJ2-7; D gene unclear. V lost 1 base to trimming and J lost 5 bases, with 12 bases between them. This CDR3 region has 14 residues. Germline V gives CDR1 LGHDT, CDR2 YNNKEL (reference sequence). CDR3 nucleotide sequence: TGTGCCAGCAGCCAAGGGTTCGGAGCCAACGAGCAGTACTTC. Translation: CASSQGFGANEQYF.

The CDR3 region is CASSSSGGLNTGELFF. The CDR3 nucleotides read TGTGCCAGCAGCTCGAGCGGGGGCCTCAACACCGGGGAGCTGTTTTTT. V gene TRBV7-8 combines with J gene TRBJ2-2; 8 bases are shared with TRBD2. CDR3 length: 16 residues. Germline assignment: CDR1 SGHVS and CDR2 FQNEAQ. V lost 4 bases, J lost 2 bases, and 6 bases stayed unmatched. Together with reference TRBV7-8 and TRBJ2-2, the CDR3 gives the full variable domain: GAGVSQSPRYKVAKRGQDVALRCDPISGHVSLFWYQQALGQGPEFLTYFQNEAQLDKSGLPSDRFFAERPEGSVSTLKIQRTQQEDSAVYLCASSSSGGLNTGELFFGEGSRLTVL.

The chain joins TRBV2 to TRBJ1-1, with D hard to call. Germline V CDR1 and CDR2: SNHLY, FYNNEI. V lost 7 bases to trimming and J lost 0 bases, with 18 bases between them. This CDR3 has 16 residues. The CDR3 DNA follows: TGTGCCAGCACTGGCGACGGACGAAATATGAACACTGAAGCTTTCTTT. This sequence encodes CASTGDGRNMNTEAFF. Variable domain in full (rest from reference TRBV2 and TRBJ1-1): EPEVTQTPSHQVTQMGQEVILRCVPISNHLYFYWYRQILGQKVEFLVSFYNNEISEKSEIFDDQFSVERPDGSNFTLKIRSTKLEDSAMYFCASTGDGRNMNTEAFFGQGTRLTVV.

The chain uses TRBV5-4 and TRBJ1-1, with TRBD1 as a possible D gene (6 bases). V gave up 4 bases and J gave up 0 bases, with 13 bases separating them. The CDR3 contains 15 residues. Per the germline V gene, CDR1 is SGHNT and CDR2 is YYREEE (reference sequence). The DNA for the CDR3 is TGTGCCAGCAGCCCCGAGGGGGGGCTGAACACTGAAGCTTTCTTT. Translating it yields CASSPEGGLNTEAFF.

The chain has TRBV5-1 and TRBJ1-1; D is perhaps TRBD1 (6 bases). Germline loops: CDR1 SGHRS, CDR2 YFSETQ. The ends were cut back, 5 bases at V and 3 bases at J, with 14 bases in the middle. The CDR3 is 14 amino acids. The CDR3 loop is CASRTGAMDTEAFF. In nucleotides, the CDR3 is TGCGCCAGCAGGACGGGGGCGATGGACACTGAAGCTTTCTTT.